The rows below give T cell receptor beta chains drawn from one sample of a study of persistence of HIV-infected CD4 T cells. Their antigen targets remain unknown. TCRdb keeps only in-frame clones here, not all; method: immunoSEQ multiplex PCR. This sample carries around 26,000 clones, less than 85% of them seen once, and the ten largest clones take over 1.5%. Sequences were derived from CD4+ T cells sorted from PBMCs after 18-hour stimulation, sampled from a patient who received antiretroviral therapy. These receptors all come from an adult man with HIV who was CMV-seropositive. The conserved cysteine and the conserved F or W are not part of the CDR3 here.

V	J	CDR3
TRBV25-1	TRBJ2-3	ASRLAGSTDTQY
TRBV19	TRBJ2-7	ASSTVSSSYEQY
TRBV28	TRBJ1-2	ASRFGNRLYGYT
TRBV23-1	TRBJ1-5	ASSQSGDSNQPQH
TRBV2	TRBJ1-1	ASLEGISEAF
TRBV5-4	TRBJ2-1	ASSSDGEQF
TRBV10-2	TRBJ1-1	ASSEPVASTEAF
TRBV19	TRBJ1-6	ASSIVTGTANSPLH
TRBV6-4	TRBJ2-3	ASSDTAASTDTQY
TRBV18	TRBJ1-3	ASSPPGTPFSGNTIY
TRBV5-1	TRBJ1-4	ASSSRAGEANEKLF
TRBV12-3/TRBV12-4	TRBJ1-1	ASSLAREGQAF
TRBV6-5	TRBJ2-1	ASRGRDRGGDEQF
TRBV6-4	TRBJ1-1	ASSDPFWRGEGNTEAF
TRBV5-1	TRBJ1-6	ASSLDVGANSPLH